This TCR beta chain comes out of a study of shared clonotypes between healthy human individuals. Turning to the study itself: Researchers assigned three CD4 naive, three CD4 memory, two CD8 naive and one CD8 memory plate to each donor. Study-wide findings and caveats: Only blood was sampled, and tissue TCR repertoires likely differ from blood ones.

Concerning this clone itself: What it recognizes is unknown.

Every immunoSEQ plate was one replicate of a subset's evenly spread DNA. Here immunoSEQ multiplex PCR was the method, and the copy in TCRdb shows in-frame clones only, minus some. The sample has over a million clones, 65% to 80% seen once. CDR1 KGHSH and CDR2 LQKENI come from the germline V gene. CDR3 length equals 15 residues. Trimming took off 0 bases at V and 8 bases at J, with 14 bases between the two ends. The sequenced sample consisted of memory CD4+ T cells sorted from blood. The subset: CD45RA-negative fraction. The source is a man aged 18 to 30 in good health. The chain recombines TRBV18 with TRBJ2-1; D might be TRBD1 or TRBD2, each matching 6 bases. The CDR3 protein is CASSPPGGLGDEQFF. Written as DNA, the CDR3 is TGTGCCAGCTCACCACCGGGGGGCCTAGGCGATGAGCAGTTCTTC. The variable domain in full, completed from reference TRBV18 and TRBJ2-1, reads NAGVMQNPRHLVRRRGQEARLRCSPMKGHSHVYWYRQLPEEGLKFMVYLQKENIIDESGMPKERFSAEFPKEGPSILRIQQVVRGDSAAYFCASSPPGGLGDEQFFGPGTRLTVL.